The 18 T cell receptor beta chains given below trace back to one sample, sequenced in a study of T-cell memory formation after mild COVID-19. MiXCR was run by TCRdb on the 5' RACE reads, yielding one entry per CDR3 protein. The table has roughly 350,000 distinct CDR3 sequences, roughly 13% seen once. Material: PBMCs or a T cell subset sorted from them (not recorded which). The receptors originated from a man in his late teens or twenties who had mild COVID-19 (a few samples of this study predate the infection). Cell type and time point are not known.

The chain carries TRBV2 and TRBJ2-7; D is uncertain. With 7 bases removed from V and 4 bases from J, the gap between germline ends came to 20 bases. CDR1 and CDR2 (germline): SNHLY, FYNNEI. The CDR3 is 15 amino acids. CDR3 DNA sequence: TGTGCCAGCATTGCGGACGTAACCTTCGGGTACGAGCAGTACTTC. It is translated as CASIADVTFGYEQYF.

The V and J genes are TRBV7-9 and TRBJ2-3; D may be TRBD1 (6 bases). Trimming cost V 5 bases and J 4 bases, with 10 bases left between them. The length of the CDR3 is 13 residues. Germline CDR1 is SEHNR and CDR2 is FQNEAQ (reference sequence). This chain's CDR3 is CASSQGIADTQYF. For the CDR3, the DNA is TGTGCCAGCAGCCAGGGGATCGCAGATACGCAGTATTTT.

The rearrangement joins TRBV18 to TRBJ1-1; D gene unclear. CDR3 size: 15 residues. V dropped 3 bases and J dropped 0 bases, with 11 bases sitting between them. Per germline, CDR1 KGHSH and CDR2 LQKENI. CDR3 amino acids: CASSPSGTMNTEAFF. DNA for the CDR3: TGTGCCAGCTCACCGAGCGGCACTATGAACACTGAAGCTTTCTTT.

This clonotype was found a few times. This chain links TRBV11-2 with TRBJ2-1, with D perhaps matching TRBD2 (7 bases). There are 15 residues in the CDR3. The V end was cut by 6 bases, the J end by 3 bases, with 15 bases between. Per germline, CDR1 SGHAT and CDR2 FQNNGV. The CDR3 DNA reads as TGTGCCAGCAGTAATTGGGGGGGCTTCTACAATGAGCAGTTCTTC. Its translation: CASSNWGGFYNEQFF.

This clonotype was picked up a small number of times. The chain joins TRBV4-3 to TRBJ2-1; tentatively, D is TRBD1 (5 bases). V shed 0 bases and J shed 2 bases, with 14 bases lying between them. This CDR3 contains 17 residues. CDR1 and CDR2 (germline): LGHNA, YSLEER. This CDR3 reads CASSQDPQVNAYNEQFF. For the CDR3, the DNA is TGCGCCAGCAGCCAAGACCCACAGGTGAATGCCTACAATGAGCAGTTCTTC.

This clonotype was picked up a small number of times. The rearrangement uses TRBV19 and TRBJ2-1; 12 bases align to TRBD2. Germline CDR1 and CDR2: LNHDA and SQIVND (reference sequence). The CDR3 totals 16 residues. V lost 8 bases and J lost 7; bases outside the gene matches: 12. CDR3 nucleotides: TGTGCCAGTGGCCTCCCCACTAGCGGGGGGCCAAATGAGCAGTTCTTC. Translation: CASGLPTSGGPNEQFF.

The J gene is TRBJ2-3, the V gene TRBV27, with unresolved D. With 6 bases removed from V and 5 bases from J, the gap between germline ends came to 18 bases. The CDR3 is 15 residues long. CDR1 MNHEY and CDR2 SMNVEV come from the germline V gene (reference sequence). CDR3 region: CASRRRPWAEDTQYF. CDR3 coding DNA: TGTGCCAGCAGACGTAGGCCTTGGGCAGAAGATACGCAGTATTTT.

This clonotype was picked up a small number of times. This chain links TRBV15 with TRBJ1-6; TRBD1 might be the D (5 bases). The length of the CDR3 is 14 residues. Trimming removed 5 bases at V and 10 bases at J, with 15 bases between. CDR1 is LNHNV and CDR2 is YYDKDF in the germline V gene (reference sequence). The chain's CDR3 is CATSPRTEGSPLHF. In DNA form, the CDR3 reads TGTGCCACCAGCCCCCGGACGGAGGGGTCACCCCTCCACTTT.

This clonotype was counted between two and nine times. The chain combines TRBV12-3 or TRBV12-4 with TRBJ2-5, with TRBD2 matching 11 bases. The CDR3 length is 15 residues. The junction had 10 bases not matched to a gene; V was cut back by 6 bases and J by 7 bases. The DNA of the CDR3 is TGTGCCAGCAGAAATAGCGGGGGGGTCGTCGTGACCCAGTACTTC. It translates to CASRNSGGVVVTQYF.

This clonotype has a handful of counts. The V gene is TRBV7-8, the J gene TRBJ2-3; 13 positions agree with TRBD2. Germline V lookup: CDR1 SGHVS, CDR2 FQNEAQ. J gave up 4 bases and V 5 bases, and 9 bases lay outside the gene matches. This CDR3 is built from 17 residues. CDR3 protein: CASSRTSGGRGADTQYF. CDR3 nucleotide sequence: TGTGCCAGCAGCCGGACTAGCGGGGGCCGGGGGGCAGATACGCAGTATTTT.

The table lists this clonotype with a few counts. DNA of the CDR3: TGTGCCAGCAGCTCAAGGACCCAAGGGGAGACCCAGTACTTC. As protein: CASSSRTQGETQYF. The J gene is TRBJ2-5, the V gene TRBV7-2; D unclear. The V gene's germline CDR1 is SGHTA and CDR2 FQGNSA. V dropped 4 bases and J dropped 5 bases, with 14 bases sitting between them. This CDR3 is 14 amino acids long.

The table lists this clonotype with many counts. Mismatch with germline at one junction end may stem from a read error. The chain is built from TRBV7-7 and TRBJ1-1, with 7 bases identical to TRBD1. The length of the CDR3 is 13 residues. The V gene's germline CDR1 is SSHAT and CDR2 FNYEAQ (reference sequence). The CDR3 loop is CASSPDRDTEAFF. The CDR3 DNA follows: TGTGCTAGCAGTCCTGACAGGGACACTGAAGCTTTCTTT.

This clonotype was detected only a few times. The rearrangement joins TRBV28 to TRBJ1-1, with D possibly matching TRBD1 (6 bases). In germline, CDR1 is MDHEN, CDR2 SYDVKM. The CDR3 extends over 16 amino acids. Trimming cost V 7 bases and J 1 base, with 19 bases left between them. CDR3 sequence (DNA): TGTGCCAGCAACTACATTACGGGACAACCGAACACTGAAGCTTTCTTT. This codes for CASNYITGQPNTEAFF.

The rearrangement joins TRBV2 to TRBJ1-2; no clear D gene. Trimming shortened V by 3 bases and J by 4 bases, and 12 bases separated the two germline ends. Germline CDR1 and CDR2: SNHLY and FYNNEI. This CDR3 comprises 14 residues. The CDR3 nucleotides read TGTGCCAGCAGTGACCAAGACCGCGCCTATGGCTACACCTTC. Translating gives CASSDQDRAYGYTF.

V usage is TRBV4-1 and J usage is TRBJ1-2; TRBD1 is a possible D gene (5 bases). Germline-derived CDR1 and CDR2 are MGHRA and YSYEKL. The V and J ends lost 3 bases and 7 bases respectively, with 18 bases between them. The CDR3 loop spans 15 amino acids. CDR3 loop: CASSQPGTAMGGYTF. CDR3 nucleotide sequence: TGCGCCAGCAGCCAGCCCGGGACGGCCATGGGTGGCTACACCTTC.

This clonotype has only a few counts. The V and J genes are TRBV5-1 and TRBJ2-3, with D perhaps TRBD1 (6 bases). The V gene's germline CDR1 is SGHRS and CDR2 YFSETQ. The CDR3 covers 15 residues. V was cut by 4 bases and J by 2 bases, with 14 bases left in between. CDR3 amino acids: CASSVGQPFTDTQYF. The CDR3 bases are TGCGCCAGCAGCGTTGGACAGCCGTTCACAGATACGCAGTATTTT.

In this sample, this clonotype turned up many times. The CDR3 bases are TGCGCCAGCATAGAGACAGGGGCGAACACCGGGGAGCTGTTTTTT. Protein product: CASIETGANTGELFF. This sequence joins TRBV5-1 and TRBJ2-2, with 8 bases lining up with TRBD1. Germline lookup yields CDR1 SGHRS and CDR2 YFSETQ. This CDR3 comprises 15 residues. V lost 6 bases, J lost 0 bases, and 4 bases stayed unmatched.

The V gene is TRBV7-6, the J gene TRBJ2-3; D not certain. V was trimmed by 1 base and J by 0 bases, leaving 8 bases between them. This CDR3 spans 15 amino acids. In germline, CDR1 is SGHVS, CDR2 FNYEAQ. The CDR3 region is CASSLGLISTDTQYF. In DNA, the CDR3 is TGTGCCAGCAGCTTAGGGCTGATCAGCACAGATACGCAGTATTTT.